This T cell receptor (beta chain) originates from a study of shared clonotypes between healthy human individuals. Ten or more counts support this clone. Additional DNA sequences in this sample encode the identical CDR3. Assay runs were performed at deep level. Sequenced by immunoSEQ multiplex PCR; TCRdb stores in-frame clones only, minus some. The sample gives around 500,000 clones, more than 75% of which show up once; approximately 13% is in the top ten. Among the donors, all were Caucasian adults who lived in Nashville, Tennessee. For genomic DNA, unsorted samples relied on about 90 million PBMCs. The length of the CDR3 is 14 residues. The germline CDR1 and CDR2 sequences are LNHDA and SQIVND (reference sequence). V trimming: 4 bases; J trimming: 4 bases; junction bases outside the gene matches: 5.

This sequence originates from a woman aged 35 to 49 in good health. Some clones in this sample may be carry-over from other donors' samples. Sequencing was performed on PBMCs. The chain uses TRBV19 and TRBJ2-7, with TRBD2 identical over 9 bases. The CDR3 region has the DNA TGTGCCAGTAGTACACCGGGACTAGCTTACGAGCAGTACTTC. Protein sequence: CASSTPGLAYEQYF.